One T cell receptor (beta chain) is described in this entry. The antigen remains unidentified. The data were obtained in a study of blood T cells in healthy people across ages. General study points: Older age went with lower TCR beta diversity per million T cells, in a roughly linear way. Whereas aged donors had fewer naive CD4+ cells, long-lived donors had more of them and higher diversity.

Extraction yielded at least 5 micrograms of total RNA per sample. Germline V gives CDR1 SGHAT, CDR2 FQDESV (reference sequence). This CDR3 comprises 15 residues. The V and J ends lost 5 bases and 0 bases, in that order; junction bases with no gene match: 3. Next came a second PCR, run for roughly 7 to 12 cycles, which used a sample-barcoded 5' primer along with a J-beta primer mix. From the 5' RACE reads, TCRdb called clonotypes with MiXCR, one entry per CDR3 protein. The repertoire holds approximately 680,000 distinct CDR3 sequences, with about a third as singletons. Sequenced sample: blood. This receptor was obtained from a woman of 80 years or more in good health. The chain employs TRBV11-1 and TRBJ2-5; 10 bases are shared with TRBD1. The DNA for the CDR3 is TGTGCCAGCAGCCCCGGGACAGGGGACCAAGAGACCCAGTACTTC. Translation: CASSPGTGDQETQYF.